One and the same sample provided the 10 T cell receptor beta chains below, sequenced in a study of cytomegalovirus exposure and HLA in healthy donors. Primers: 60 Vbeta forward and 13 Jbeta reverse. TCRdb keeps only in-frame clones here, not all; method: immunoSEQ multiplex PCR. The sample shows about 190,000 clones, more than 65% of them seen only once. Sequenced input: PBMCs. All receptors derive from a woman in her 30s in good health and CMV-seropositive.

The CDR3 region is CASSVSSRGGGETQYF. DNA of the CDR3: TGTGCCAGCAGCGTATCGTCACGGGGAGGTGGGGAGACCCAGTACTTC. The genes are TRBV5-5 and TRBJ2-5; the D gene is possibly TRBD2 (6 bases). The V gene lost 4 bases and the J gene lost 5 bases, with 21 bases spanning the gap. The CDR3 is 16 residues long. CDR1 and CDR2 from the germline V gene are SGHKS and YYEKEE (reference sequence).

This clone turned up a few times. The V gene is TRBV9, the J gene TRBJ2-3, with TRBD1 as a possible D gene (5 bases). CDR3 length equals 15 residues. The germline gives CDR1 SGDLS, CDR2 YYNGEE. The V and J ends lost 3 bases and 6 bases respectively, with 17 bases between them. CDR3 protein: CASSGTLPPGDTQYF. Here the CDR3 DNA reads TGTGCCAGCAGCGGCACCCTGCCTCCAGGGGATACGCAGTATTTT. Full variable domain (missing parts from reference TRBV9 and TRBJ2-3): DSGVTQTPKHLITATGQRVTLRCSPRSGDLSVYWYQQSLDQGLQFLIQYYNGEERAKGNILERFSAQQFPDLHSELNLSSLELGDSALYFCASSGTLPPGDTQYFGPGTRLTVL.

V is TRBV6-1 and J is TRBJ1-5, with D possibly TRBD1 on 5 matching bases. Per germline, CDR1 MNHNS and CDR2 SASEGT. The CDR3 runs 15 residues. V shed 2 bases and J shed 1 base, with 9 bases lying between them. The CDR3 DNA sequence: TGTGCCAGCAGTGAATGGGCAGGGAGCAATCAGCCCCAGCATTTT. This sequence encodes CASSEWAGSNQPQHF.

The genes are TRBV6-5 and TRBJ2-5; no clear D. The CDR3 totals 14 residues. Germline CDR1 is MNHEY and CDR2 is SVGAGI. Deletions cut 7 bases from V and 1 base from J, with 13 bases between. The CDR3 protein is CASNALSSQETQYF. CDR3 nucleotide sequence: TGTGCCAGCAATGCTCTTTCTAGCCAAGAGACCCAGTACTTC.

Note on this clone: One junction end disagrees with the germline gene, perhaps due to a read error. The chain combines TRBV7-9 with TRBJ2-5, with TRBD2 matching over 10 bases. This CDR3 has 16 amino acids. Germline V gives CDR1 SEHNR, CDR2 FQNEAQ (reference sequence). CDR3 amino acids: CSSSSGRLAGGGTQYF. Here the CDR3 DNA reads TGTTCCAGCAGCTCGGGGCGGTTAGCGGGAGGAGGGACCCAGTACTTC.

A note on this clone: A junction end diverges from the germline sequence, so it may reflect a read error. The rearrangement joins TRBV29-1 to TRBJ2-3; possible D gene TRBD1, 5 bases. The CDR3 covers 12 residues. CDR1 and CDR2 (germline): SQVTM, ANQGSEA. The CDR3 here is CSVEDTTQDQKF. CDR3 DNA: TGCAGCGTAGAGGACACCACACAGGACCAGAAATTT.

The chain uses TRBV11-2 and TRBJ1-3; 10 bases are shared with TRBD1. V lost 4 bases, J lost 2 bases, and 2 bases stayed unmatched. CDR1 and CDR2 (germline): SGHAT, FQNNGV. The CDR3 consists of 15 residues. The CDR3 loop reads CASSSGQGAGNTIYF. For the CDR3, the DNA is TGTGCCAGCAGCTCCGGACAGGGGGCTGGAAACACCATATATTTT.

This CDR3 reads CASSFEREAPMQYF. CDR3 nucleotides: TGTGCCAGCAGTTTCGAGCGGGAGGCTCCTATGCAGTATTTT. V gene TRBV27 combines with J gene TRBJ2-3; 9 bases align to TRBD2. Germline loops: CDR1 MNHEY, CDR2 SMNVEV (reference sequence). V trimming: 3 bases; J trimming: 11 bases; junction bases outside the gene matches: 9. The CDR3 extends over 14 amino acids.

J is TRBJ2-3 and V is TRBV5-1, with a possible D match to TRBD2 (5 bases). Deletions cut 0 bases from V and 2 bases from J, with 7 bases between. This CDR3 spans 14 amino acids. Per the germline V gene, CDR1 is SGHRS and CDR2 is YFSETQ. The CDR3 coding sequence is TGCGCCAGCAGCTTGGTCGGGGTCACAGATACGCAGTATTTT. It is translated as CASSLVGVTDTQYF.

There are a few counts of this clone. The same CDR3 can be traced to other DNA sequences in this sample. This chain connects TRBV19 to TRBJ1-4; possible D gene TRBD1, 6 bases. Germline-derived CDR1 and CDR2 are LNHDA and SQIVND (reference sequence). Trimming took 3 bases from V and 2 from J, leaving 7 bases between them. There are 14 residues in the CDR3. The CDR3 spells CASSIGGTNEKLFF. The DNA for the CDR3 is TGTGCCAGTAGTATTGGGGGCACTAATGAAAAACTGTTTTTT. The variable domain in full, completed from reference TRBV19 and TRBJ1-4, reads DGGITQSPKYLFRKEGQNVTLSCEQNLNHDAMYWYRQDPGQGLRLIYYSQIVNDFQKGDIAEGYSVSREKKESFPLTVTSAQKNPTAFYLCASSIGGTNEKLFFGSGTQLSVL.